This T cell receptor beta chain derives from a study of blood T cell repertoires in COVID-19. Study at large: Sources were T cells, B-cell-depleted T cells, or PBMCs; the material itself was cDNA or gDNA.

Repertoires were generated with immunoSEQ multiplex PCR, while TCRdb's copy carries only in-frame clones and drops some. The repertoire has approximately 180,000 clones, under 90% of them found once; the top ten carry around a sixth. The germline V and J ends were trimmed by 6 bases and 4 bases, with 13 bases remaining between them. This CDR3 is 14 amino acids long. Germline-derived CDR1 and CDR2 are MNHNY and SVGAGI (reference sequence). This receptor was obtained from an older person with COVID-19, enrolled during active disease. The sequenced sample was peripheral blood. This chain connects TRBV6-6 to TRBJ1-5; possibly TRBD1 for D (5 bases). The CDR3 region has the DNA TGTGCCAGCAGGGACATGGGAGGGAATCAGCCCCAGCATTTT. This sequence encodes CASRDMGGNQPQHF.